The clone carrying this T cell receptor beta chain was counted ten times or more. Its antigen is still unknown. Time point specified: patch test 2, 6 weeks after DPC sensitization. Treatment reported: therapeutic diphenylcyclopropenone sensitization with weekly scalp DPC. In the source study's methods: Ranging from roughly 23,224 to 700,000, TCR counts per sample had a median value of 95,638. A single record per CDR3 protein comes from TCRdb applying MiXCR to the RACE reads. Clone size and V and J calls follow TCRdb, not the original study. The table lists tens of thousands of distinct CDR3 sequences, approximately 9.9% of them singletons. This specimen comes from a study of human T cells and chemical hapten exposure. Whole-study context: TCR yields per sample varied mostly from small pooled library volume differences. Study outcomes and limitations: After DPC sensitization, TCRs above 1 in 1000 frequency showed no change.

CDR3 length: 15 amino acids. Germline assignment: CDR1 MNHEY and CDR2 SVGEGT. V was shortened by 2 bases and J by 6 bases, with 14 bases between the two germline ends. This receptor was taken from a man aged 35 to 55 with alopecia areata. Some clones in this sample may be carry-over from other donors' samples. The sample was whole blood, taken in connection with sensitization to the hapten diphenylcyclopropenone (DPC). V gene TRBV6-2 or TRBV6-3 combines with J gene TRBJ1-5; D not resolved. The CDR3: CASSYGGSGGQPQHF. Here the CDR3 DNA reads TGTGCCAGCAGTTACGGAGGGAGTGGCGGTCAGCCCCAGCATTTT.